This TCR beta chain was sequenced during a study of cytomegalovirus exposure and HLA in healthy donors. Study observations and caveats: Within an earlier analysis, most TCR beta V segments proved productive either about 90% or about 30% of the time.

Primers for the PCR totalled 60 Vbeta and 13 Jbeta. Generated by immunoSEQ multiplex PCR, the TCRdb table keeps only in-frame clones and is missing some. The sample shows approximately 190,000 clones, about 86% of them seen only once. Germline values: CDR1 LGHNA, CDR2 YSLEER. This CDR3 is 13 amino acids long. V gave up 0 bases and J gave up 12 bases, with 12 bases separating them. Turning to this clone: Its antigen is unidentified.

The specimen sequenced was PBMCs. This clonotype was sampled from a woman under 30 in good health and CMV-seropositive. The J gene is TRBJ2-1, the V gene TRBV4-3; a weak D match, TRBD1 (6 bases). The chain's CDR3 is CASSQDLIGGQFF. The CDR3 region has the DNA TGCGCCAGCAGCCAAGATCTTATAGGGGGGCAGTTCTTC.